These T cell receptor beta chains were read from a single sample in a study of blood T cell repertoires in COVID-19. Profiled with immunoSEQ multiplex PCR; TCRdb holds only in-frame clones, not every one. The table has some 68,000 clones, 80% to 90% seen once; the top ten hold roughly 2.8%. Source material: peripheral blood. All receptors come from a man in his fifties or sixties with acute or convalescent COVID-19. CDR3s include the opening cysteine and the closing phenylalanine or tryptophan. The D gene is left open where the match is weak. Where a row states a size, it is once, few, many or the class of an expanded clone; other rows omit it.

.	.	TRBV25-1	TRBJ1-2	CASSPPGHNFYGYTF	TGTGCCAGCAGTCCCCCGGGACACAACTTCTATGGCTACACCTTC
.	TRBD1	TRBV19	TRBJ1-2	CASSALGQLNYGYTF	TGTGCCAGTAGTGCCCTGGGACAGCTCAATTATGGCTACACCTTC
.	.	TRBV3-1/TRBV3-2	TRBJ1-2	CASSPRRAGVQYGYTF	TGTGCCAGCAGCCCCCGTAGGGCCGGGGTTCAATATGGCTACACCTTC
.	TRBD1	TRBV19	TRBJ2-3	CASTNPTGGTDTQYF	TGTGCCAGTACCAACCCGACAGGGGGCACAGATACGCAGTATTTT
.	TRBD2	TRBV5-4	TRBJ2-3	CASSSGTSGRAAYTQYF	TGTGCCAGCAGCTCCGGGACTAGCGGGAGGGCCGCTTATACGCAGTATTTT
.	.	TRBV7-6	TRBJ1-5	CASSLGEGTGQPQHF	TGTGCCAGCAGCTTAGGGGAGGGGACGGGTCAGCCCCAGCATTTT
.	TRBD2	TRBV7-2	TRBJ2-1	CASSLVTSEYNEQFF	TGTGCCAGCAGCTTAGTAACTAGCGAGTACAATGAGCAGTTCTTC
.	TRBD2	TRBV30	TRBJ2-3	CAWTSGRTSTDTQYF	TGTGCCTGGACTAGCGGGAGGACTAGCACAGATACGCAGTATTTT
.	.	TRBV24-1	TRBJ2-1	CATSGTHYNEQFF	TGTGCCACCAGTGGGACACACTACAATGAGCAGTTCTTC
.	TRBD1	TRBV6-5	TRBJ1-6	CASIDWDRTYSPLHF	TGTGCCAGCATCGACTGGGACAGGACCTATTCACCCCTCCACTTT
once	.	TRBV5-6	TRBJ2-7	CASSLGAGSYEQYF	TGTGCCAGCAGCTTGGGAGCAGGATCCTACGAGCAGTACTTC
once	TRBD1	TRBV2	TRBJ1-1	CASSAQGLEAFF	TGTGCCAGCAGTGCACAGGGGCTTGAAGCTTTCTTT
.	.	TRBV7-9	TRBJ1-3	CASSLGGAGNTIYF	TGTGCCAGCAGCTTAGGGGGCGCGGGAAACACCATATATTTT
.	TRBD1	TRBV4-3	TRBJ1-4	CASSQADRTNEKLFF	TGCGCCAGCAGCCAAGCGGACAGGACTAATGAAAAACTGTTTTTT
.	.	TRBV7-2	TRBJ2-1	CASSPTWEAYNEQFF	TGTGCCAGCAGCCCTACGTGGGAGGCCTACAATGAGCAGTTCTTC
.	TRBD1	TRBV5-8	TRBJ2-4	CASSYHRGQNIQYF	TGTGCCAGCAGCTACCACAGGGGCCAAAACATTCAGTACTTC
.	TRBD1	TRBV4-1	TRBJ2-7	CASSLEQGAGREQYF	TGCGCCAGCAGCCTGGAGCAGGGGGCGGGTAGAGAGCAGTACTTC
.	.	TRBV25-1	TRBJ1-3	CASSAHSGNTIYF	TGTGCCAGCAGTGCCCACTCTGGAAACACCATATATTTT
.	TRBD1	TRBV2	TRBJ2-3	CASSSWTGFTDTQYF	TGTGCCAGCAGTTCTTGGACAGGGTTCACAGATACGCAGTATTTT
.	.	TRBV9	TRBJ1-5	CASSVGGGSGQPQHF	TGTGCCAGCAGCGTAGGTGGGGGGAGTGGTCAGCCCCAGCATTTT
.	.	TRBV29-1	TRBJ2-3	CSVEDSSTDTQYF	TGCAGCGTTGAAGATTCTAGCACAGATACGCAGTATTTT
.	.	TRBV9	TRBJ1-3	CASSVEGGKSSGNTIYF	TGTGCCAGCAGCGTAGAGGGAGGGAAGAGCTCTGGAAACACCATATATTTT
.	.	TRBV7-9	TRBJ1-2	CASSQRGYNYGYTF	TGTGCCAGCAGCCAACGCGGATATAACTATGGCTACACCTTC
.	.	TRBV19	TRBJ2-1	CASSTQSGANEQFF	TGTGCCAGTAGTACCCAAAGCGGAGCAAATGAGCAGTTCTTC
.	.	TRBV11-2	TRBJ1-2	CASSPKPGTPEAGYTF	TGTGCCAGCAGCCCAAAACCCGGGACACCCGAAGCGGGCTACACCTTC
.	.	TRBV6-2/TRBV6-3	TRBJ2-5	CASSHLVTKETQYF	TGTGCCAGCAGCCACCTAGTCACAAAAGAGACCCAGTACTTC
.	.	TRBV29-1	TRBJ2-3	CSVEGPTRSTDTQYF	TGCAGCGTTGAAGGACCGACACGTAGCACAGATACGCAGTATTTT
few	.	TRBV4-1	TRBJ1-4	CASSQVGGVWEKLFF	TGCGCCAGCAGCCAAGTGGGGGGGGTTTGGGAAAAACTGTTTTTT
few	TRBD1	TRBV29-1	TRBJ2-5	CSLSTGGGGTQYF	TGCAGCTTGTCGACAGGGGGCGGCGGGACCCAGTACTTC
.	.	TRBV19	TRBJ2-1	CASSIDSGGAGGSYNEQFF	TGTGCCAGTAGTATAGATTCGGGGGGGGCAGGGGGGTCCTACAATGAGCAGTTCTTC
.	TRBD2	TRBV10-1	TRBJ2-3	CASSAGGTDTQYF	TGCGCCAGCAGTGCGGGGGGAACAGATACGCAGTATTTT
few	TRBD1	TRBV29-1	TRBJ2-7	CSVLPGTGLYEQYF	TGCAGCGTTCTACCCGGGACAGGGTTATACGAGCAGTACTTC
.	.	TRBV20-1	TRBJ2-3	CSAAPGDTQYF	TGCAGTGCTGCTCCGGGAGATACGCAGTATTTT
once	.	TRBV18	TRBJ2-5	CASSPGQGGLWETQYF	TGTGCCAGCTCTCCCGGACAGGGAGGGCTCTGGGAGACCCAGTACTTC
once	TRBD1	TRBV18	TRBJ1-2	CASSPGQQANYGYTF	TGTGCCAGCTCACCGGGACAGCAAGCTAACTATGGCTACACCTTC
.	.	TRBV19	TRBJ1-2	CASKSGEGRYGYTF	TGTGCCAGTAAGAGCGGGGAGGGGCGTTATGGCTACACCTTC
.	.	TRBV6-5	TRBJ1-6	CASSYSRNSPLHF	TGTGCCAGCAGTTACTCTCGTAATTCACCCCTCCACTTT
few	TRBD2	TRBV7-6	TRBJ2-2	CASSPQAGGSAGELFF	TGTGCCAGCAGCCCGCAAGCGGGAGGGAGCGCCGGGGAGCTGTTTTTT
.	.	TRBV7-2	TRBJ2-1	CASSLAGVSSYNEQFF	TGTGCCAGCAGCTTAGCTGGTGTTAGCTCCTACAATGAGCAGTTCTTC
.	.	TRBV29-1	TRBJ2-5	CSAGSEETQYF	TGCAGCGCCGGTTCTGAAGAGACCCAGTACTTC
.	TRBD1	TRBV3-1/TRBV3-2	TRBJ1-3	CASSRPGGWDTIYF	TGTGCCAGCAGCCGCCCAGGGGGGTGGGACACCATATATTTT
once	.	TRBV5-1	TRBJ1-2	CASSLPQGSYTF	TGCGCCAGCAGCCTTCCCCAGGGAAGCTACACCTTC
.	.	TRBV12-3/TRBV12-4	TRBJ2-7	CASSPRHEQYF	TGTGCCAGCAGCCCTAGGCACGAGCAGTACTTC